In this sample, the clone carrying this T cell receptor beta chain turned up a few times. V was pared by 5 bases and J by 0 bases, with 4 bases of the junction left unmatched. Per the germline V gene, CDR1 is MNHEY and CDR2 is SVGEGT. The CDR3 extends over 14 amino acids. Unique molecular identifiers were incorporated during preparation of the TCRbeta library. MiXCR, applied by TCRdb to the PCR reads, yields one record per CDR3 protein. The sample gives more than 550,000 distinct CDR3 sequences, 10% of which show up once; about 4% is in the top ten. This sample stems from a study of T-cell reconstitution after alpha-beta-depleted transplantation in children.

The material was PBMCs from the stem cell graft donor, obtained from the stem cell graft. The receptor was isolated from a human donor who donated a stem cell graft to a child with acute myeloid leukemia. This rearrangement joins TRBV6-2 or TRBV6-3 to TRBJ2-7; 7 bases map to TRBD1. Written as DNA, the CDR3 is TGTGCCAGCAGTCACCGACAGGGCTCCTACGAGCAGTACTTC. Amino acids: CASSHRQGSYEQYF.